This entry lists 2 T cell receptor beta chains sequenced from one sample in a study of neoadjuvant anti-PD-1 for oral cavity cancer. Sample time point: after neoadjuvant nivolumab, at surgical resection. The repertoire was sequenced with immunoSEQ multiplex PCR; TCRdb's copy has only in-frame clones and lacks some. The sample lists tens of thousands of clones, over 35% seen once, with around 43% in the top ten. The sample consisted of tumor tissue, taken after nivolumab (anti-PD-1) treatment. Receptors originate from a person between 40 and 80 years old with oral cavity squamous cell carcinoma.

The V and J genes are TRBV4-3 and TRBJ2-1, with 8 bases matching TRBD2. V shed 1 base and J 4 bases; nucleotides not matched to a gene: 3. The CDR3 contains 15 residues. Germline V gives CDR1 LGHNA, CDR2 YSLEER. CDR3 DNA sequence: TGCGCCAGCAGCCAAGTAACTAGCGGTTACAATGAGCAGTTCTTC. It is translated as CASSQVTSGYNEQFF.

The rearrangement joins TRBV7-2 to TRBJ1-1, with no clear D. This CDR3 has 15 residues. V lost 1 base to trimming and J lost 0 bases, with 9 bases between them. The germline V gene has CDR1 SGHTA and CDR2 FQGNSA. DNA of the CDR3: TGTGCCAGCAGCTTAGAGGCCACAATGAACACTGAAGCTTTCTTT. Its protein is CASSLEATMNTEAFF.